These 26 T cell receptor beta chains share one sample of origin, sequenced in a study of T cell repertoires in cytomegalovirus infection. TCRdb analysed the reads with MiXCR anew, one entry per CDR3 protein. This table has around 330,000 distinct CDR3 sequences, roughly a sixth appearing once. What was sequenced was PBMCs. The receptor source for this set is a human donor in good health (CMV status not recorded). Some clones in this sample may be carry-over from other donors' samples.

V gene TRBV28 combines with J gene TRBJ2-7, with D perhaps given as TRBD1 or TRBD2 (6 bases each). With 5 bases removed from V and 1 base from J, the gap between germline ends came to 18 bases. CDR3 length equals 16 residues. CDR1 and CDR2 from the germline V gene are MDHEN and SYDVKM. This chain's CDR3 is CASSGGGGGPSYEQYF. The CDR3 DNA reads as TGTGCCAGCAGTGGGGGTGGAGGGGGGCCATCCTACGAGCAGTACTTC.

V is TRBV7-6 and J is TRBJ2-5; D remains ambiguous. The CDR3 covers 15 residues. V was trimmed by 1 base and J by 1 base, leaving 10 bases between them. In germline, CDR1 is SGHVS, CDR2 FNYEAQ. CDR3 nucleotide sequence: TGTGCCAGCAGCTTAGTAGGGCAGATCCAAGAGACCCAGTACTTC. Translating it yields CASSLVGQIQETQYF.

The V call is TRBV19, the J call TRBJ1-5; D gene unclear. Looked up from germline, CDR1 is LNHDA and CDR2 is SQIVND (reference sequence). The CDR3 has 13 amino acids. V lost 4 bases and J 4 bases, leaving 8 bases between the germline ends. Written as DNA, the CDR3 is TGTGCCAGTAGTAAGGAGAGAAATCAGCCCCAGCATTTT. Amino acids: CASSKERNQPQHF.

Ten or more counts support this clonotype. The chain joins TRBV6-1 to TRBJ1-1; a weak D match, TRBD1 (6 bases). CDR1 MNHNS and CDR2 SASEGT come from the germline V gene. The CDR3 length is 12 residues. V shed 6 bases and J shed 6 bases, with 11 bases lying between them. CDR3 in DNA: TGTGCCAGCAGGCCCCCAGGGGCTGAAGCTTTCTTT. Amino acid sequence: CASRPPGAEAFF.

This clonotype was counted many times. The V and J genes are TRBV11-1 and TRBJ2-5; 12 nucleotides agree with TRBD2. In germline, CDR1 is SGHAT, CDR2 FQDESV (reference sequence). V shed 4 bases and J 3 bases; nucleotides not matched to a gene: 6. There are 16 residues in the CDR3. The chain's CDR3 is CASSSWTSGDKETQYF. CDR3 DNA sequence: TGTGCCAGCAGCTCCTGGACTAGCGGGGACAAAGAGACCCAGTACTTC.

The CDR3 region has the DNA TGCGCCAGCAGCTTCGAAGGGGCCGGTACGCAGTATTTT. It yields the protein CASSFEGAGTQYF. This rearrangement joins TRBV5-1 to TRBJ2-3; possibly TRBD1 for D (5 bases). The CDR3 totals 13 residues. The V end lost 2 bases, the J end lost 8 bases, and 12 bases lay between the germline ends. Looked up from germline, CDR1 is SGHRS and CDR2 is YFSETQ.

This clonotype was counted between two and nine times. The chain joins TRBV29-1 to TRBJ2-5; 7 nucleotides align to TRBD1. CDR1 and CDR2 (germline): SQVTM, ANQGSEA. V gave up 4 bases and J gave up 4 bases; unmatched junction bases: 6. The CDR3 is 13 residues long. CDR3 amino acids: CSVVRGQRETQYF. CDR3 DNA sequence: TGCAGCGTTGTAAGGGGGCAAAGAGAGACCCAGTACTTC.

At least ten counts were recorded for this clonotype. The genes are TRBV12-3 or TRBV12-4 and TRBJ1-4; D is possibly TRBD1 (5 bases). The ends were cut back, 2 bases at V and 3 bases at J, with 7 bases in the middle. The length of the CDR3 is 14 residues. Here the CDR3 reads CASSLWGSNEKLFF. CDR3 coding DNA: TGTGCCAGCAGTTTATGGGGGTCTAATGAAAAACTGTTTTTT.

The chain combines TRBV6-6 with TRBJ1-5; D gene uncertain. The V gene lost 0 bases and the J gene lost 3 bases, with 6 bases spanning the gap. The CDR3 length is 14 residues. Germline V CDR1 and CDR2: MNHNY, SVGAGI (reference sequence). For the CDR3, the DNA is TGTGCCAGCAGTTACTCCAGGTACAATCAGCCCCAGCATTTT. Translating it yields CASSYSRYNQPQHF.

The rearrangement joins TRBV12-3 or TRBV12-4 to TRBJ1-2, with D possibly TRBD1 on 6 matching bases. This CDR3 comprises 13 residues. V dropped 6 bases and J dropped 5 bases, with 13 bases sitting between them. The CDR3 DNA sequence: TGTGCCAGCAGCCCGACAGGACCTTATGGCTACACCTTC. This translates into CASSPTGPYGYTF.

V usage is TRBV6-6 and J usage is TRBJ2-3, with a tentative D call TRBD2 (7 bases). CDR1 and CDR2 (germline): MNHNY, SVGAGI (reference sequence). V dropped 5 bases and J dropped 2 bases, with 17 bases sitting between them. This CDR3 region has 16 residues. Here the CDR3 DNA reads TGTGCCAGCAGTAGCCGCCGGGGGGCTAACACAGATACGCAGTATTTT. It yields the protein CASSSRRGANTDTQYF.

This clonotype was picked up many times. This chain links TRBV7-2 with TRBJ1-2; 7 bases line up with TRBD1. Germline loops: CDR1 SGHTA, CDR2 FQGNSA. With V trimmed by 5 bases and J by 4 bases, 7 bases remained unmatched. CDR3 length: 14 amino acids. The CDR3 coding sequence is TGTGCCAGCAGCCCCCAGGGGGGGATCTATGGCTACACCTTC. Protein sequence: CASSPQGGIYGYTF. Looking up the rest from reference TRBV7-2 and TRBJ1-2 gives the full variable domain: GAGVSQSPSNKVTEKGKDVELRCDPISGHTALYWYRQSLGQGLEFLIYFQGNSAPDKSGLPSDRFSAERTGGSVSTLTIQRTQQEDSAVYLCASSPQGGIYGYTFGSGTRLTVV.

There are many counts of this clonotype. This chain uses TRBV7-9 with TRBJ1-4; TRBD1 matches 7 bases. With V trimmed by 5 bases and J by 8 bases, 11 bases remained unmatched. Germline V gene data show CDR1 as SEHNR and CDR2 as FQNEAQ (reference sequence). This CDR3 has 15 amino acids. The CDR3 sequence is CASSLIGQEGEKLFF. CDR3 in DNA: TGTGCCAGCAGCCTTATTGGACAGGAGGGCGAAAAACTGTTTTTT.

V usage is TRBV11-2 and J usage is TRBJ1-1, with no clear D. Germline V gene sequence: CDR1 SGHAT, CDR2 FQNNGV. Trimming removed 0 bases at V and 1 base at J, with 12 bases between. The CDR3 consists of 16 residues. CDR3 coding DNA: TGTGCCAGCAGCTTAGAAGAAACTTTGAGGAACACTGAAGCTTTCTTT. This codes for CASSLEETLRNTEAFF.

This clonotype was recorded at least ten times. V usage is TRBV12-3 or TRBV12-4 and J usage is TRBJ1-1; D is undetermined. V lost 3 bases, J lost 4 bases, and 9 bases lay in between. The CDR3 loop spans 13 amino acids. CDR3 residues: CASSFQEGTEAFF. The CDR3, as DNA: TGTGCCAGCAGTTTTCAGGAGGGCACTGAAGCTTTCTTT.

This clonotype was found many times. Here the CDR3 DNA reads TGTGCCAGCAGTTTATTGACACCGGGACTAGCGGCGAACACCGGGGAGCTGTTTTTT. The encoded protein is CASSLLTPGLAANTGELFF. This chain uses TRBV27 with TRBJ2-2, with 11 bases that match TRBD2. This CDR3 is 19 amino acids long. Germline assignment: CDR1 MNHEY and CDR2 SMNVEV (reference sequence). V lost 1 base to trimming and J lost 0 bases; unmatched junction nucleotides: 7.

This clonotype was observed many times. The chain uses TRBV4-3 and TRBJ2-1; 12 bases match TRBD2. The CDR3 has 17 residues. Germline lookup yields CDR1 LGHNA and CDR2 YSLEER. Trimming took 1 base from V and 6 from J; bases not matched to a gene: 7. The CDR3 DNA follows: TGCGCCAGCAGCCAAGGACAGACTAGCGGGGGAATCAATGAGCAGTTCTTC. Translating gives CASSQGQTSGGINEQFF.

This chain connects TRBV9 to TRBJ2-1; D is perhaps TRBD1 (5 bases). Germline V gives CDR1 SGDLS, CDR2 YYNGEE. The CDR3 has 13 amino acids. The V gene lost 1 base and the J gene lost 8 bases, with 10 bases spanning the gap. The CDR3: CASSVRGSHEQFF. DNA of the CDR3: TGTGCCAGCAGCGTAAGGGGTAGCCATGAGCAGTTCTTC.

The chain combines TRBV4-2 with TRBJ1-2; possible D gene TRBD1, 5 bases. The ends were cut back, 0 bases at V and 6 bases at J, with 11 bases in the middle. In germline, CDR1 is LGHNA, CDR2 YNFKEQ. CDR3 length: 14 amino acids. CDR3 nucleotides: TGTGCCAGCAGCCAAGACAGGACAACCGATGGCTACACCTTC. Amino acids: CASSQDRTTDGYTF.

Many counts were recorded for this clonotype. This chain connects TRBV7-9 to TRBJ2-5; no reliable D call. From germline, CDR1 is SEHNR and CDR2 FQNEAQ (reference sequence). V gave up 8 bases and J gave up 1 base, with 11 bases separating them. The CDR3 extends over 13 amino acids. The CDR3, as DNA: TGTGCCAGCTCCGGCTCAGTCCAAGAGACCCAGTACTTC. It codes for CASSGSVQETQYF. Complete variable domain (other parts from reference TRBV7-9 and TRBJ2-5): DTGVSQNPRHKITKRGQNVTFRCDPISEHNRLYWYRQTLGQGPEFLTYFQNEAQLEKSRLLSDRFSAERPKGSFSTLEIQRTEQGDSAMYLCASSGSVQETQYFGPGTRLLVL.

There are many counts of this clonotype. CDR3 DNA sequence: TGTGCCAGCAGCTACCCCGGGTCGGGCTATGGCTACACCTTC. Residues: CASSYPGSGYGYTF. The chain joins TRBV7-9 to TRBJ1-2; D gene unclear. This CDR3 spans 14 amino acids. Germline CDR1 SEHNR, CDR2 FQNEAQ (reference sequence). Trimming removed 4 bases from V and 4 bases from J, with 13 bases in between.

This clonotype turned up a few times. The chain carries TRBV4-3 and TRBJ1-3; weak D call: TRBD1 (6 bases). With 0 bases removed from V and 4 bases from J, the gap between germline ends came to 10 bases. In germline, CDR1 is LGHNA, CDR2 YSLEER. The CDR3 runs to 15 residues. The CDR3 DNA reads TGCGCCAGCAGCCAAGATCCCAGGGGAGGAAACACCATATATTTT. This translates into CASSQDPRGGNTIYF.

The V and J genes are TRBV14 and TRBJ2-1, with unresolved D. With 1 base removed from V and 2 bases from J, the gap between germline ends came to 6 bases. Germline CDR1 and CDR2: SGHDN and FVKESK. This CDR3 has 14 residues. The CDR3 DNA is TGTGCCAGCAGCCAAGTTGCCCCCTACAATGAGCAGTTCTTC. Residues: CASSQVAPYNEQFF.

This clonotype was observed a few times. V is TRBV6-5 and J is TRBJ2-2; D is unclear. V lost 6 bases, J lost 0 bases, and 11 bases lay in between. The CDR3 contains 15 residues. Germline CDR1 reads MNHEY; CDR2 reads SVGAGI. The CDR3 sequence: CASRGYPPNTGELFF. The CDR3 DNA sequence: TGTGCCAGCAGGGGATACCCGCCGAACACCGGGGAGCTGTTTTTT.

This clonotype appeared many times. V usage is TRBV7-2 and J usage is TRBJ1-6; D unresolved. With 2 bases removed from V and 9 bases from J, the gap between germline ends came to 11 bases. CDR3 length: 14 residues. Germline CDR1 reads SGHTA; CDR2 reads FQGNSA. The CDR3 reads CASSLFAAGSPLHF. CDR3 DNA: TGTGCCAGCAGCTTATTCGCCGCGGGTTCACCCCTCCACTTT.

V gene TRBV5-1 combines with J gene TRBJ2-3; perhaps D is TRBD1 or TRBD2 (5 bases each). Germline CDR1 and CDR2: SGHRS and YFSETQ. CDR3 size: 14 residues. V shed 4 bases and J shed 0 bases, with 9 bases lying between them. The CDR3 bases are TGCGCCAGCAGCCACCGGGACAGCACAGATACGCAGTATTTT. It specifies CASSHRDSTDTQYF.